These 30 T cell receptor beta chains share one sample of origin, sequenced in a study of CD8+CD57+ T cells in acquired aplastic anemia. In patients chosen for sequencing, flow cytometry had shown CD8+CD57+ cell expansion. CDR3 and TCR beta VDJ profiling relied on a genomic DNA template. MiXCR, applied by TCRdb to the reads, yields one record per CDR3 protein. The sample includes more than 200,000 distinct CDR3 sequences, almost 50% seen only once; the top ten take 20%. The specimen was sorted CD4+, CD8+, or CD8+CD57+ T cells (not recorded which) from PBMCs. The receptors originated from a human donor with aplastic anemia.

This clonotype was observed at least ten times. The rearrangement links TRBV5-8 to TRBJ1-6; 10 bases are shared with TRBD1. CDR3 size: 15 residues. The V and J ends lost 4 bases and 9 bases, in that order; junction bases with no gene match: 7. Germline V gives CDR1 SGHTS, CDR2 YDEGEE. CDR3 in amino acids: CASSTGQGFSSPLHF. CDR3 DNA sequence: TGTGCCAGCAGCACGGGACAGGGGTTTAGTTCACCCCTCCACTTT.

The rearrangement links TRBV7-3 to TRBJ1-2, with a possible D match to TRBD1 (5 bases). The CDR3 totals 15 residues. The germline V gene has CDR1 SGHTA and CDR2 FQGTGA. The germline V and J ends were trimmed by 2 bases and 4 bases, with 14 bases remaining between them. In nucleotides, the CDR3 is TGTGCCAGCAGCTTAGACTCCCATGGGGGCTATGGCTACACCTTC. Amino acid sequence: CASSLDSHGGYGYTF.

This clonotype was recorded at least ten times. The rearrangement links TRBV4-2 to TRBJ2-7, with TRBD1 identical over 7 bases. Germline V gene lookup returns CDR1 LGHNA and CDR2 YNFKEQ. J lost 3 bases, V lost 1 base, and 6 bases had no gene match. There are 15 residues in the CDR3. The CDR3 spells CASSQAGDRDYEQYF. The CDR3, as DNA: TGTGCCAGCAGCCAAGCAGGAGACAGGGACTACGAGCAGTACTTC.

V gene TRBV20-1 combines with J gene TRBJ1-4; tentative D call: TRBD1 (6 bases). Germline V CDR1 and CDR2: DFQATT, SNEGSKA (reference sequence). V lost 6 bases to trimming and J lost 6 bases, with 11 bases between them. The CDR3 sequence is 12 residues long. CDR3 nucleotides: TGCAGTGCCACGGGGGCGGATGAAAAACTGTTTTTT. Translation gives CSATGADEKLFF.

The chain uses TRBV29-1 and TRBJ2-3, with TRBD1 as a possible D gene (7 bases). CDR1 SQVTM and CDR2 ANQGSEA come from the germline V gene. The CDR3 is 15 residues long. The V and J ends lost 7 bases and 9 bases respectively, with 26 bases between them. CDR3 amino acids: CSASSGTDHGGTQYF. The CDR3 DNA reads TGCAGCGCTAGTTCCGGGACAGATCACGGGGGCACGCAGTATTTT.

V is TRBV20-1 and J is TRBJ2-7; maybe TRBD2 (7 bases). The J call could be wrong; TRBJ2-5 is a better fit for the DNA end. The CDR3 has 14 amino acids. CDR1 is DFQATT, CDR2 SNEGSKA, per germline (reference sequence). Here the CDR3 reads CSARDLGGPETQYF. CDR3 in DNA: TGCAGTGCTAGAGATCTGGGGGGGCCGGAGACCCAGTACTTC.

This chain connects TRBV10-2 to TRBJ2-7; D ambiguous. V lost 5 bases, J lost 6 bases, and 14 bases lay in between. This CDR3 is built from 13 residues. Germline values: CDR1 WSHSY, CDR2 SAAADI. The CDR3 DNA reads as TGCGCCAGCAGTACTGGGCCGCTGGGCGAGCAGTACTTC. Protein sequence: CASSTGPLGEQYF.

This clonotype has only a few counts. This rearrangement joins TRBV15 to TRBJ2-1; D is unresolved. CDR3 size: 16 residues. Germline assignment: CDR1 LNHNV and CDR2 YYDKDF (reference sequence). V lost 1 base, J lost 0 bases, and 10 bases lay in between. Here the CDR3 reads CATSRGAPSSYNEQFF. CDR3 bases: TGTGCCACCAGCAGAGGAGCGCCTAGCTCCTACAATGAGCAGTTCTTC.

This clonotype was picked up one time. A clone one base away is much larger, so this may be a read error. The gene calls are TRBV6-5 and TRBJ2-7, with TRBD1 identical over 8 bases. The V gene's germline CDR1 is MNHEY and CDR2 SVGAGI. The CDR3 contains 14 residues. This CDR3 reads CASSLQGEVYEQCF. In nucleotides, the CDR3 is TGTGCCAGCAGTTTACAGGGGGAAGTCTACGAGCAGTGCTTC.

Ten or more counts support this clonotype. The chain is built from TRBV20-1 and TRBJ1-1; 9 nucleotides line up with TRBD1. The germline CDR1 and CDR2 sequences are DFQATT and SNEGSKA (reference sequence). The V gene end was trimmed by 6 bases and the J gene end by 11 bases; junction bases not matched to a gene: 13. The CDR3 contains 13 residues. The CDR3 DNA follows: TGCAGTGCCGGGACAGGGAACGGTAGGGGGGCTTTCTTT. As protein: CSAGTGNGRGAFF.

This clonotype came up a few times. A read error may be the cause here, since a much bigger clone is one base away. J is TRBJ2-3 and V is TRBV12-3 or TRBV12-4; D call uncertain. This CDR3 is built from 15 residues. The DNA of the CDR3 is TGTGCCAGCTCCGCCCCTGTTCGGTCCACAGATACGCAGTGTTTT. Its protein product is CASSAPVRSTDTQCF.

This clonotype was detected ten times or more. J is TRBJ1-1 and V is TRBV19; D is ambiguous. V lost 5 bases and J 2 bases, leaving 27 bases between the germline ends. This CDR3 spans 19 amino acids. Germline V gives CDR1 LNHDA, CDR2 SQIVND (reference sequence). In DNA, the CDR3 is TGTGCCAGTAGTCCCCGAACGGGCGGCGAAGTTGAGCCTAACACTGAAGCTTTCTTT. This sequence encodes CASSPRTGGEVEPNTEAFF.

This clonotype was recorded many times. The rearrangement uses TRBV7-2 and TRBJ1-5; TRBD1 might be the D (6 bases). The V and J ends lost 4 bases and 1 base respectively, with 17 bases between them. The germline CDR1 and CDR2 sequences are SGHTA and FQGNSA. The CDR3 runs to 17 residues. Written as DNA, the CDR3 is TGTGCCAGCAGCTCAAGGGGGGGCGGAAGAAGCAATCAGCCCCAGCATTTT. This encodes CASSSRGGGRSNQPQHF.

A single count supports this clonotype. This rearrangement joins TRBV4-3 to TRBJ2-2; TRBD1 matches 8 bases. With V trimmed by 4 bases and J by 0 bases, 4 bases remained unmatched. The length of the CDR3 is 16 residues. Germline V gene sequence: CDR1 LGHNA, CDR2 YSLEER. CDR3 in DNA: TGCGCCAGCAGCCTGCGGGACAGGTCGAACACCGGGGAGCTGTTTTTT. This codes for CASSLRDRSNTGELFF.

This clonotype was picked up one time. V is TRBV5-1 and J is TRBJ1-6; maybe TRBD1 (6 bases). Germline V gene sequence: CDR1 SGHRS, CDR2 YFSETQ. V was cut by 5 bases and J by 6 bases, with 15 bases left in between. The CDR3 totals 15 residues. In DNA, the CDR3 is TGCGCCAGCAGAGAAAAGGACAGTCGTAATTCACCCCTCCACTTT. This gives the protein CASREKDSRNSPLHF.

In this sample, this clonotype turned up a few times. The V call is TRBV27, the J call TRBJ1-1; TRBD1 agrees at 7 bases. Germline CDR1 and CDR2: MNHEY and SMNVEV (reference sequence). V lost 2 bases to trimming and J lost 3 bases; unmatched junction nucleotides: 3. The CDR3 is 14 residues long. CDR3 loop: CASSLRGQDTEAFF. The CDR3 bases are TGTGCCAGCAGTTTAAGGGGGCAGGACACTGAAGCTTTCTTT.

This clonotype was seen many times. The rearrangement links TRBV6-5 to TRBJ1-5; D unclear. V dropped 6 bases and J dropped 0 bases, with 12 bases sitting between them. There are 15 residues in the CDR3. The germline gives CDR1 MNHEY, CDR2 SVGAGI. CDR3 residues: CASRPTLSSNQPQHF. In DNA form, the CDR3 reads TGTGCCAGCAGACCCACTCTCAGTAGCAATCAGCCCCAGCATTTT.

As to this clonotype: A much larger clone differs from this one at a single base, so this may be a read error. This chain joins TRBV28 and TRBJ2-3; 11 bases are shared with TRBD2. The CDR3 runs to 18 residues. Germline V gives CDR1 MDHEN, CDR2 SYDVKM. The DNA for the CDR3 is TGTACCAGCAGTTTCTCTAGCGGGGGGACGACTAGCACAGATACGCAGTATTTT. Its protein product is CTSSFSSGGTTSTDTQYF. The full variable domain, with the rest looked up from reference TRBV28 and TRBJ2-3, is DVKVTQSSRYLVKRTGEKVFLECVQDMDHENMFWYRQDPGLGLRLIYFSYDVKMKEKGDIPEGYSVSREKKERFSLILESASTNQTSMYLCTSSFSSGGTTSTDTQYFGPGTRLTVL.

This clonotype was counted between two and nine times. CDR3 sequence: CASTDSYTGELFF. DNA for the CDR3: TGTGCCAGCACCGACTCGTACACCGGGGAGCTGTTTTTT. The V gene is TRBV2, the J gene TRBJ2-2; unclear D gene. The CDR3 length is 13 residues. V was pared by 7 bases and J by 3 bases, with 9 bases between. CDR1 is SNHLY and CDR2 is FYNNEI in the germline V gene.

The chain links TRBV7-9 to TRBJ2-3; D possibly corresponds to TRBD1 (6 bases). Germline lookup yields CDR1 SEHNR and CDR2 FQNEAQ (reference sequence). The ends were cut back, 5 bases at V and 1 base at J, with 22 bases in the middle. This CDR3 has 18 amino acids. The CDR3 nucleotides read TGTGCCAGCAGCGCCGACCCAGGGGAACCTGGCGGCACAGATACGCAGTATTTT. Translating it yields CASSADPGEPGGTDTQYF. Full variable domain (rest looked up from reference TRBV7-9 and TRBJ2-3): DTGVSQNPRHKITKRGQNVTFRCDPISEHNRLYWYRQTLGQGPEFLTYFQNEAQLEKSRLLSDRFSAERPKGSFSTLEIQRTEQGDSAMYLCASSADPGEPGGTDTQYFGPGTRLTVL.

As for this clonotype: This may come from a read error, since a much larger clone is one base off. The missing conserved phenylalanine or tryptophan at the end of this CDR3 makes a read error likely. For the CDR3, the DNA is TGTGCCAGCAGCTTAGAGTCAACTAGCGGGGAGACCCAGTACTCC. It specifies CASSLESTSGETQYS. The rearrangement joins TRBV7-2 to TRBJ2-5; TRBD2 matches at 9 bases. Germline CDR1 SGHTA, CDR2 FQGNSA. The CDR3 totals 15 residues. Trimming removed 1 base from V and 5 bases from J; junction bases left unmatched: 5.

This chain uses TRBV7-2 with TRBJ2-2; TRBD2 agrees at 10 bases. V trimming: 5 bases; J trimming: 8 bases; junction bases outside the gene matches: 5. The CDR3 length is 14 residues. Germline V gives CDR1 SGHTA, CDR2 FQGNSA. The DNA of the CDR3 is TGTGCCAGCAGCCCAAGGGGACTAGCGGGGGAGCTGTTTTTT. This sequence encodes CASSPRGLAGELFF.

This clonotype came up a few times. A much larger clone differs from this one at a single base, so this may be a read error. The CDR3 protein is CNARDLMLEQYF. The DNA of the CDR3 is TGCAATGCTAGAGATCTGATGCTCGAGCAGTACTTC. The chain is built from TRBV20-1 and TRBJ2-7; the D is unclear. CDR1 and CDR2 (germline): DFQATT, SNEGSKA (reference sequence). The CDR3 runs to 12 residues.

The chain's CDR3 is CSASGGRGYTF. The CDR3 DNA follows: TGCAGTGCTAGCGGGGGGCGAGGCTACACCTTC. The rearrangement links TRBV20-1 to TRBJ1-2; D possibly corresponds to TRBD1 (6 bases). The CDR3 totals 11 residues. Germline V gene lookup returns CDR1 DFQATT and CDR2 SNEGSKA (reference sequence). Trimming took 3 bases from V and 8 from J, leaving 10 bases between them.

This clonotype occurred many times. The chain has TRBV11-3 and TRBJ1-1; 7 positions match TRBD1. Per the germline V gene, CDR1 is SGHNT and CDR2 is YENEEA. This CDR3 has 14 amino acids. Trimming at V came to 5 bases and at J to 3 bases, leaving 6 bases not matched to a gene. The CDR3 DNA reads TGTGCCAGCAGCGACCGGGACAGCTACACTGAAGCTTTCTTT. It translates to CASSDRDSYTEAFF. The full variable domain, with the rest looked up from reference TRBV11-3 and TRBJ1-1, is EAGVVQSPRYKIIEKKQPVAFWCNPISGHNTLYWYLQNLGQGPELLIRYENEEAVDDSQLPKDRFSAERLKGVDSTLKIQPAELGDSAVYLCASSDRDSYTEAFFGQGTRLTVV.

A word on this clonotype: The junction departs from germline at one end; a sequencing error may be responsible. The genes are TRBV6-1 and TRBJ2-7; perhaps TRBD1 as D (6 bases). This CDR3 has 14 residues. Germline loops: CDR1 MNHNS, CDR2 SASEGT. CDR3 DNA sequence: TGCGCCAGCAGCTTGGACAGCCCATACGGGGAGCTGTACTTC. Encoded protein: CASSLDSPYGELYF.

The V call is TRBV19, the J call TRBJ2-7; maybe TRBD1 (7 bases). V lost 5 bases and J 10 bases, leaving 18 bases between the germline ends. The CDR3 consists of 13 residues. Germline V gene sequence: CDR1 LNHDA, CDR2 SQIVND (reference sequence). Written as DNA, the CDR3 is TGTGCCAGTAGTTCACTACAGGGGACTGAACAGTACTTC. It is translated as CASSSLQGTEQYF.

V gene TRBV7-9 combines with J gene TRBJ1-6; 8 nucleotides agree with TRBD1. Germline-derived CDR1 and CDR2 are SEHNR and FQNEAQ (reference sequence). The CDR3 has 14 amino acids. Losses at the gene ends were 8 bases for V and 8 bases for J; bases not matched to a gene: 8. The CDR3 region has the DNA TGTGCCAGCTCGGGGGCAGGGGGCTATTCACCCCTCCACTTT. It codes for CASSGAGGYSPLHF.

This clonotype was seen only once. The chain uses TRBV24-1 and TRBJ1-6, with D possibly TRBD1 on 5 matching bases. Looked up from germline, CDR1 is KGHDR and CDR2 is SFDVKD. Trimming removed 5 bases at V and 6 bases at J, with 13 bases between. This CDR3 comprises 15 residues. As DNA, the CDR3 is TGTGCCACCAGTGCAGGGAAGGGGTTTAATTCACCCCTCCACTTT. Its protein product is CATSAGKGFNSPLHF.

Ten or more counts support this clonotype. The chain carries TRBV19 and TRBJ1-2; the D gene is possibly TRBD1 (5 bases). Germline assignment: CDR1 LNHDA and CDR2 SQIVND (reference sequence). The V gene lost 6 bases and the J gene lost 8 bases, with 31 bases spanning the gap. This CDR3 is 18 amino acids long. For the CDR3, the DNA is TGTGCCAGTAGCCCATTCTATCGGCGCCGAACGGGGGAGGGCGGCTACACCTTC. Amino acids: CASSPFYRRRTGEGGYTF.